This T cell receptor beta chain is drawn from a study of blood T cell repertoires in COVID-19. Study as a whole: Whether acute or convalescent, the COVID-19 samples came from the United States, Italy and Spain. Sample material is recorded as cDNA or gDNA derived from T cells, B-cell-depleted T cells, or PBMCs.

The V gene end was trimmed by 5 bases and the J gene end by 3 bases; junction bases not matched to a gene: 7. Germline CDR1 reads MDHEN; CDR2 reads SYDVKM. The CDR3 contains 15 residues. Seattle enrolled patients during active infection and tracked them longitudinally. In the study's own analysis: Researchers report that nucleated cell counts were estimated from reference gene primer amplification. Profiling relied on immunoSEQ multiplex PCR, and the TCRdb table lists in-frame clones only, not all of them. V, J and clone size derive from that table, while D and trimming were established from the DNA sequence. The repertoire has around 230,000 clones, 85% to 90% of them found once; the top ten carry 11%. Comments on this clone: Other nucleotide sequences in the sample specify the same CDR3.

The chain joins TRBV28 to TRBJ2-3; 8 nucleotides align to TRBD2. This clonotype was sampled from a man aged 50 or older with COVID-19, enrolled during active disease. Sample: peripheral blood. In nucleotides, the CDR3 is TGTGCCAGCAGTCTCCTAGCGGGTGGAACAGATACGCAGTATTTT. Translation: CASSLLAGGTDTQYF.